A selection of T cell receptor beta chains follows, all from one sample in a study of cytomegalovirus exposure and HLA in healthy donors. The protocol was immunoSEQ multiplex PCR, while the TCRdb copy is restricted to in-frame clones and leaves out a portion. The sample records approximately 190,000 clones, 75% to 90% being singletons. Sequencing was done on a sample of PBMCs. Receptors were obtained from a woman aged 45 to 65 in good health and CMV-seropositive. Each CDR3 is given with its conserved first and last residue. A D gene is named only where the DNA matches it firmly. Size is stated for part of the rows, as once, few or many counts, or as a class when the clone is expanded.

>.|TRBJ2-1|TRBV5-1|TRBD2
CASSQRGYNEQFF
TGCGCCAGCAGCCAGCGGGGTTACAATGAGCAGTTCTTC
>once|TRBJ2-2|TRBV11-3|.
CASSSTGSAGELFF
TGTGCCAGCAGCTCCACCGGGTCGGCCGGGGAGCTGTTTTTT
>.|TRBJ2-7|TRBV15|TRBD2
CATSRDSQRGNYEQYF
TGTGCCACCAGCAGAGATTCGCAGCGGGGGAACTACGAGCAGTACTTC
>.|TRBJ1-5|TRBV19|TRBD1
CASSIEQGAVGPQHF
TGTGCCAGTAGTATAGAACAGGGGGCGGTGGGACCCCAGCATTTT
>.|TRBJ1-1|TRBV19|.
CASSARGTEAFF
TGTGCCAGTAGTGCAAGGGGCACTGAAGCTTTCTTT
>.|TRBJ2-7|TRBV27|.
CASSLAQSYEQYF
TGTGCCAGCAGTTTAGCACAGTCCTACGAGCAGTACTTC
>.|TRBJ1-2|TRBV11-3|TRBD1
CASRKTGVTEGYTF
TGTGCCAGCAGGAAGACAGGGGTAACGGAGGGCTACACCTTC
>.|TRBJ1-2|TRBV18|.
CASSQDQGKNYGYTF
TGTGCCAGCTCACAGGATCAGGGGAAGAACTATGGCTACACCTTC
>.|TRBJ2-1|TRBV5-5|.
CASSLDLLVYNEQFF
TGTGCCAGCAGCTTGGACCTACTAGTCTACAATGAGCAGTTCTTC
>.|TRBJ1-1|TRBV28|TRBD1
CASTDPGGSEAFF
TGTGCCAGCACCGACCCAGGGGGGTCCGAAGCTTTCTTT
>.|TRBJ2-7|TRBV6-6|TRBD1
CASNLGQGSVYEQYF
TGTGCCAGCAATCTAGGACAGGGCAGTGTCTACGAGCAGTACTTC
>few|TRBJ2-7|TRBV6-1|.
CASISGLIYEQYF
TGTGCCAGCATATCAGGGCTGATCTACGAGCAGTACTTC
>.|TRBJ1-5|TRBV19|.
CASSIAAGSNQPQHF
TGTGCCAGTAGTATAGCGGCAGGCAGCAATCAGCCCCAGCATTTT
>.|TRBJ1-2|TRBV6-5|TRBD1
CASSLTGDYGYTF
TGTGCCAGCAGCCTCACAGGGGACTATGGCTACACCTTC
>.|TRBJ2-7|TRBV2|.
CASSRPATLTSYEQYF
TGTGCCAGCAGTCGGCCAGCCACTCTGACTTCCTACGAGCAGTACTTC
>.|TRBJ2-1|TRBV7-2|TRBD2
CASSLVAGGYNEQFF
TGTGCCAGCAGCTTAGTAGCGGGGGGTTACAATGAGCAGTTCTTC
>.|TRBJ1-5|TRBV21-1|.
CASSKVVQGLSNQPQHF
TGTGCCAGCAGCAAAGTAGTACAGGGGTTAAGCAATCAGCCCCAGCATTTT
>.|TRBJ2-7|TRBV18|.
CASAWDSPSYEQYF
TGTGCCAGCGCCTGGGACTCCCCCTCCTACGAGCAGTACTTC
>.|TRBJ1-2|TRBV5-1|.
CASSLTGFSDGYTF
TGCGCCAGCAGCTTGACGGGGTTTTCAGATGGCTACACCTTC
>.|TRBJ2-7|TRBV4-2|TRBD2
CASSQDRTSGAYEQYF
TGTGCCAGCAGCCAAGATCGGACTAGCGGGGCTTACGAGCAGTACTTC
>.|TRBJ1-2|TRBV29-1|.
CSVEQGLDGYTF
TGCAGCGTTGAGCAGGGTCTCGATGGCTACACCTTC
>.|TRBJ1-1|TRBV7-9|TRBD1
CASSLKETRQGENTEAFF
TGTGCCAGCAGCCTCAAAGAAACCAGACAGGGTGAGAACACTGAAGCTTTCTTT
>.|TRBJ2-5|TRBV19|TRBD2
CASSGVGGETQYF
TGTGCCAGTAGTGGAGTGGGGGGGGAGACCCAGTACTTC
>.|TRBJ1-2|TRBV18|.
CASSASSGVGGGYTF
TGTGCCAGCTCAGCAAGCTCGGGGGTTGGTGGTGGCTACACCTTC
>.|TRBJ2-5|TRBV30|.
CAWGQILQETQYF
TGTGCCTGGGGACAGATACTCCAAGAGACCCAGTACTTC
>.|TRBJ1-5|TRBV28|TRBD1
CASSLGGTEDQPQHF
TGTGCCAGCAGTCTAGGAGGGACAGAAGATCAGCCCCAGCATTTT
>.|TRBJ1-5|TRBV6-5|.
CASSSTVYSNQPQHF
TGTGCCAGCAGCAGTACAGTTTATAGCAATCAGCCCCAGCATTTT